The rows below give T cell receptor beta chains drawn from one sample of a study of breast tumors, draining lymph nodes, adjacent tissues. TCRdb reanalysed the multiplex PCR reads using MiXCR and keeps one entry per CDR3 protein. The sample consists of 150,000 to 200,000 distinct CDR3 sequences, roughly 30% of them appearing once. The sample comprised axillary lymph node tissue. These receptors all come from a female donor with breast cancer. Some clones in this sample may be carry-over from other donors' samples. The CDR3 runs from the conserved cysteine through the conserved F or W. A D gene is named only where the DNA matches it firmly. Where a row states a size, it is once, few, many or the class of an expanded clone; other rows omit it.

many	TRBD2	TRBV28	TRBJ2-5	TGTGCCAGCAGTTTATCACTAGCGTCAGAGACCCAGTACTTC	CASSLSLASETQYF
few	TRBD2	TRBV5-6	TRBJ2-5	TGTGCCAGCAGCATATCTCGCGGGAGCACAGGGACCCAGTACTTC	CASSISRGSTGTQYF
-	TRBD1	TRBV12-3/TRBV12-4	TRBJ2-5	TGTGCCAGCAGTTTCGCCGGGACAGGGATACGACAAGAGACCCAGTACTTC	CASSFAGTGIRQETQYF
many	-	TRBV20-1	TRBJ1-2	TGCAGTGGGGAAAGGGTCGGGGACCTTAACTATGGCTACACCTTC	CSGERVGDLNYGYTF
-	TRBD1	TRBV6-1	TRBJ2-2	TGTGCCAGCAGCTCCGGGACAGCGAACACCGGGGAGCTGTTTTTT	CASSSGTANTGELFF
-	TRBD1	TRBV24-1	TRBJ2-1	TGTGCCACCAGCGTACCTAGGGCAGGGGGCTCCTACAATGAGCAGTTCTTC	CATSVPRAGGSYNEQFF
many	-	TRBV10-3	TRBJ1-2	TGTGCCATCAGTCCGGCAGGAGCCTCCCACTATGGCTACACCTTC	CAISPAGASHYGYTF
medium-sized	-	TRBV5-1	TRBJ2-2	TGCGCCAGCAGCTGGGGACAAGTCGGGGAGCTGTTTTTT	CASSWGQVGELFF
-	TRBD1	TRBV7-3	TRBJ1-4	TGTGCCAGCAGCTTAACGGGAGACAGGGGTGATGAAAAACTGTTTTTT	CASSLTGDRGDEKLFF
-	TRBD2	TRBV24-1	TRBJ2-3	TGTGCCACCAGGCTAGCGGGAGTTCCTAGCACAGATACGCAGTATTTT	CATRLAGVPSTDTQYF
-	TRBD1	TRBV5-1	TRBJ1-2	TGCGCCAGCAGCCCGTACGGACAGGGTGGCTATGGCTACACCTTC	CASSPYGQGGYGYTF
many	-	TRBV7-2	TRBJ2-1	TGTGCCAGCAGCTCCAACCCATACAATGAGCAGTTCTTC	CASSSNPYNEQFF
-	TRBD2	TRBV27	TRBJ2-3	TGTGCCAGCATCTCGAGCGGGGGCACAGATACGCAGTATTTT	CASISSGGTDTQYF
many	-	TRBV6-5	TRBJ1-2	TGTGCCAGCAGGGTGGGGGGGCCTAACTATGGCTACACCTTC	CASRVGGPNYGYTF
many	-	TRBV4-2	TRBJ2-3	TGTGCCAGCAGCCAAGATTGGGGAAGAGCAGATACGCAGTATTTT	CASSQDWGRADTQYF
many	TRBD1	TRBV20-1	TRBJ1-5	TGCAGTGCTAGTCGTGGGACAGCCAATCAGCCCCAGCATTTT	CSASRGTANQPQHF
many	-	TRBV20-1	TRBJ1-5	TGCAGTGCTAGTCGCGGGGCCATGATCTATAGCAATCAGCCCCAGCATTTT	CSASRGAMIYSNQPQHF
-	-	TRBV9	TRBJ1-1	TGTGCCAGCGCGGACGGCTGGTCGGAAGCTTTCTTT	CASADGWSEAFF
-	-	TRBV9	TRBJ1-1	TGTGCCAGCAGCTACGGTGTTAGCACTGAAGCTTTCTTT	CASSYGVSTEAFF
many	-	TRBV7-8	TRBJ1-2	TGTGCCAGCAGCCCGTTACGGACAGCGCTGAGGGGCTACACCTTC	CASSPLRTALRGYTF
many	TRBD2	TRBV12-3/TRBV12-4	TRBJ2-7	TGTGCCAGCAGACCGGGACTAGCGGGAGGGGGGGCCTACGAGCAGTACTTC	CASRPGLAGGGAYEQYF
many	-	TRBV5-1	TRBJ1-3	TGCGCCAGCAGCTTGGCTGTCCCCAGACCTGGAAACACCATATATTTT	CASSLAVPRPGNTIYF
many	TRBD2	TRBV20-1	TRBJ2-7	TGCAGTGCCAGAGGTAGCGGGGGGAGCTCCTACGAGCAGTACTTC	CSARGSGGSSYEQYF
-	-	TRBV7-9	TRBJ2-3	TGTGCCAGCAGCTTAGGTGGGGGGCAGTACACAGATACGCAGTATTTT	CASSLGGGQYTDTQYF
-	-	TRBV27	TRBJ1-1	TGTGCCAGCAGTTTAAAAGGGGTGAACACTGAAGCTTTCTTT	CASSLKGVNTEAFF
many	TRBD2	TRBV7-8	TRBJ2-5	TGTGCCAGCAGCTTAGGGACTAGCGGGTCCGAGACCCAGTACTTC	CASSLGTSGSETQYF
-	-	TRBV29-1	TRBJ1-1	TGCAGCGTTGACAGGAACACTGAAGCTTTCTTT	CSVDRNTEAFF
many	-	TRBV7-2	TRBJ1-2	TGTGCCAGCAGCCACGGGACGGACAACTATGGCTACACCTTC	CASSHGTDNYGYTF
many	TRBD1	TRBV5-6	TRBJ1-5	TGTGCCAGCAGCAAATCGACAGGGGTGTTAGTTCAGCCCCAGCATTTT	CASSKSTGVLVQPQHF
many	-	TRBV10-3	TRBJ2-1	TGTGCCATCAGCGAAGACAGGCGATTGCAGTTCTTC	CAISEDRRLQFF
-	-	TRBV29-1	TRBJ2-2	TGCAGCGTGGTTCCGGGATCTGGCCCCGGGGAGCTGTTTTTT	CSVVPGSGPGELFF
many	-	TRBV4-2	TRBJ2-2	TGTGCCAGCAGCCAAGACCCGAGCACCCGGGACCTTAACACCGGGGAGCTGTTTTTT	CASSQDPSTRDLNTGELFF
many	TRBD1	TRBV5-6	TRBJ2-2	TGTGCCAGCAGCCAATTATCTAGGGACAGGGAAAGGGAGCTGTTTTTT	CASSQLSRDRERELFF
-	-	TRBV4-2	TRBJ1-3	TGTGCCAGCAGCCCCGGAGGGGTAGCGGGGAACACCATATATTTT	CASSPGGVAGNTIYF
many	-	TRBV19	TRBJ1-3	TGTGCCAGTAGTATACTAACAGGGATAAACACCATATATTTT	CASSILTGINTIYF
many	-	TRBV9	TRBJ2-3	TGTGCCAGCAGCGCCGGGACACTACTGAGAGATACGCAGTATTTT	CASSAGTLLRDTQYF
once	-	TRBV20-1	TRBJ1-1	TGCAGTGCGCTGAGTGGGGCACCGGACACTGAAGCTTTCTTT	CSALSGAPDTEAFF
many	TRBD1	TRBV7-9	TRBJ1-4	TGTGCCAGCAGCTTAGCCCGGGACAGGGGAGAAAAACTGTTTTTT	CASSLARDRGEKLFF
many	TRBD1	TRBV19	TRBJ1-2	TGTGCCAGTAGACAGGGGGACTATGGCTACACCTTC	CASRQGDYGYTF
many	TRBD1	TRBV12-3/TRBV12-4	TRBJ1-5	TGTGCCAGCAGTTTAGGGACAGGGGAGCCCCAGCATTTT	CASSLGTGEPQHF
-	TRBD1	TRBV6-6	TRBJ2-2	TGTGCCAGCAGCCCTCCCCGGACAGGGAGTTGGGAGCTGTTTTTT	CASSPPRTGSWELFF
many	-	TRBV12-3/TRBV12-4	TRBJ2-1	TGTGCCAGCAGTTTAGCACAGGGCGCAAATGAGCAGTTCTTC	CASSLAQGANEQFF
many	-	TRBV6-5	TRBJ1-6	TGTGCCACCGCTCCGGGACAAGCGCGTTCACCCCTCCACTTT	CATAPGQARSPLHF